These 22 T cell receptor beta chains were sequenced from one sample in a study of blood T cell repertoires in COVID-19. The repertoire was sequenced with immunoSEQ multiplex PCR; TCRdb's copy has only in-frame clones and lacks some. The sample consists of some 330,000 clones, 80% to 95% of them appearing once. Sequencing was performed on PBMCs or T cells enriched from blood (not recorded which). The receptors derive from a woman in her 30s who had recovered from COVID-19.

V and J are TRBV28 and TRBJ1-2; 12 bases line up with TRBD1. The CDR3 spans 16 residues. CDR1 is MDHEN, CDR2 SYDVKM, per germline. With 6 bases clipped from V and 6 bases from J, the junction kept 11 bases outside the gene matches. The CDR3 bases are TGTGCCAGCAGCACGGCCGGGACAGGGGGCTATGATGGCTACACCTTC. Translating it yields CASSTAGTGGYDGYTF.

V and J are TRBV28 and TRBJ2-5; 9 bases are a match to TRBD2. V lost 3 bases and J lost 4; bases outside the gene matches: 3. CDR1 is MDHEN and CDR2 is SYDVKM in the germline V gene. The CDR3 covers 14 residues. CDR3 sequence: CASSFSGSAETQYF. CDR3 sequence (DNA): TGTGCCAGCAGTTTTAGCGGGAGTGCAGAGACCCAGTACTTC.

This clone has a single count. The V and J genes are TRBV4-2 and TRBJ1-1, with D perhaps TRBD1 (6 bases). The CDR3 extends over 16 amino acids. The germline V gene encodes CDR1 LGHNA and CDR2 YNFKEQ. The germline V and J ends were trimmed by 2 bases and 3 bases, with 16 bases remaining between them. The CDR3 region is CASSQTQGKAHTEAFF. CDR3 coding DNA: TGTGCCAGCAGCCAAACGCAGGGGAAGGCTCACACTGAAGCTTTCTTT.

This clone showed up just a few times. The chain combines TRBV7-2 with TRBJ2-3, with 10 bases matching TRBD1. J was trimmed by 2 bases and V by 3 bases; bases with no gene match: 2. This CDR3 has 15 residues. The germline gives CDR1 SGHTA, CDR2 FQGNSA. The CDR3 sequence is CASSLGTGVTDTQYF. CDR3 nucleotide sequence: TGTGCCAGCAGCTTGGGGACAGGGGTCACAGATACGCAGTATTTT.

The chain uses TRBV4-1 and TRBJ1-6, with D possibly being TRBD1 (6 bases). Trimming pared 0 bases from V and 10 bases from J, leaving 19 bases between. CDR1 is MGHRA and CDR2 is YSYEKL in the germline V gene. This CDR3 spans 17 amino acids. CDR3 protein: CASSQDEASTGTSPLHF. The CDR3 DNA is TGCGCCAGCAGCCAAGATGAGGCGAGTACCGGGACATCACCCCTCCACTTT.

This clone came up once. This chain connects TRBV2 to TRBJ1-2; D ambiguous. The V end was cut by 7 bases, the J end by 7 bases, with 13 bases between. Per the germline V gene, CDR1 is SNHLY and CDR2 is FYNNEI. The CDR3 spans 12 residues. The CDR3 spells CASIGRASGYTF. In DNA, the CDR3 is TGTGCCAGCATCGGGAGGGCATCTGGCTACACCTTC.

This clone came up once. The V call is TRBV6-2 or TRBV6-3, the J call TRBJ2-7, with 10 bases matching TRBD2. Germline CDR1 is MNHEY and CDR2 is SVGEGT. V gave up 4 bases and J gave up 4 bases; unmatched junction bases: 7. There are 15 residues in the CDR3. The CDR3 nucleotides read TGTGCCAGCAGTTGGACTAGCGGACCTTATTACGAGCAGTACTTC. As protein: CASSWTSGPYYEQYF.

This clone has just one count. J is TRBJ1-5 and V is TRBV5-4; 12 positions agree with TRBD1. This CDR3 comprises 19 residues. V was pared by 0 bases and J by 4 bases, with 11 bases of the junction left unmatched. Germline V gene lookup returns CDR1 SGHNT and CDR2 YYREEE (reference sequence). CDR3 sequence (DNA): TGTGCCAGCAGCTTGGTGGGACAGGGGGCGGGGGCGCAAAATCAGCCCCAGCATTTT. Its protein is CASSLVGQGAGAQNQPQHF.

The rearrangement joins TRBV5-1 to TRBJ1-1; D is uncertain. V lost 0 bases, J lost 6 bases, and 9 bases lay in between. The germline V gene encodes CDR1 SGHRS and CDR2 YFSETQ. CDR3 size: 13 residues. The CDR3 coding sequence is TGCGCCAGCAGCTTGGAAGAATGGCCTGAAGCTTTCTTT. This sequence encodes CASSLEEWPEAFF.

The rearrangement links TRBV11-3 to TRBJ1-1; possible D gene TRBD1, 5 bases. The CDR3 totals 15 residues. Trimming pared 1 base from V and 0 bases from J, leaving 9 bases between. Germline V gene sequence: CDR1 SGHNT, CDR2 YENEEA. The DNA of the CDR3 is TGTGCCAGCAGCTTAGTCGGGGGGATGAACACTGAAGCTTTCTTT. Amino acids: CASSLVGGMNTEAFF.

The chain recombines TRBV27 with TRBJ1-6; TRBD1 matches at 7 bases. Germline values: CDR1 MNHEY, CDR2 SMNVEV (reference sequence). The CDR3 sequence is 16 residues long. After removal of 7 bases from V and 0 bases from J, the junction contained 6 bases not matched to a gene. The CDR3, as DNA: TGTGCCAGCAAATGGACAGGTGGCTCCTATAATTCACCCCTCCACTTT. Amino acids: CASKWTGGSYNSPLHF.

J is TRBJ1-2 and V is TRBV18; 7 nucleotides agree with TRBD1. The CDR3 runs 14 residues. Germline values: CDR1 KGHSH, CDR2 LQKENI. V shed 6 bases, J shed 3 bases, and the junction held 7 bases outside the gene matches. The CDR3 nucleotides are TGTGCCAGCTCGCCGACAGGGTTTGACTATGGCTACACCTTC. It translates to CASSPTGFDYGYTF.

The chain uses TRBV18 and TRBJ2-6, with D perhaps TRBD1 (5 bases). This CDR3 is 16 amino acids long. The V gene lost 3 bases and the J gene lost 2 bases, with 11 bases spanning the gap. CDR1 is KGHSH, CDR2 LQKENI, per germline. The CDR3 DNA reads TGTGCCAGCTCACCCCAGGGTCTGACTGGGGCCAACGTCCTGACTTTC. This translates into CASSPQGLTGANVLTF.

This clone was detected once. This CDR3 is CASSSNLLSGTRDTQYF. In nucleotides, the CDR3 is TGTGCCAGCAGCTCCAACCTCCTTAGCGGCACTCGAGATACGCAGTATTTT. The V and J genes are TRBV7-9 and TRBJ2-3; the D gene is possibly TRBD2 (6 bases). V lost 4 bases to trimming and J lost 5 bases, with 22 bases between them. CDR1 is SEHNR and CDR2 is FQNEAQ in the germline V gene (reference sequence). This CDR3 comprises 17 residues.

This clone appeared a single time. The rearrangement joins TRBV7-9 to TRBJ2-5; tentatively, D is TRBD1 (6 bases). The CDR3 extends over 14 amino acids. V lost 5 bases, J lost 1 base, and 11 bases lay in between. CDR1 is SEHNR, CDR2 FQNEAQ, per germline (reference sequence). The CDR3 here is CASSLRTVQETQYF. DNA of the CDR3: TGTGCCAGCAGCCTCCGGACAGTCCAAGAGACCCAGTACTTC.

CDR3 DNA sequence: TGTGCCAGCAGTGCGACAGGGAGACGAGTCGGTGGAAACACCATATATTTT. Translating it yields CASSATGRRVGGNTIYF. J is TRBJ1-3 and V is TRBV6-1; 7 bases line up with TRBD1. Germline-derived CDR1 and CDR2 are MNHNS and SASEGT. The CDR3 covers 17 residues. V was clipped by 4 bases and J by 3 bases; unmatched bases: 12.

The chain has TRBV6-5 and TRBJ1-1; 7 nucleotides line up with TRBD1. This CDR3 comprises 14 residues. Unmatched junction bases numbered 14, after V lost 6 bases and J lost 10 bases. Per germline, CDR1 MNHEY and CDR2 SVGAGI. The CDR3 DNA sequence: TGTGCCAGCAGATTAGACAGGGCTCCTTTTTTAGCTTTCTTT. Its translation is CASRLDRAPFLAFF.

This sequence joins TRBV12-3 or TRBV12-4 and TRBJ1-2, with 7 positions matching TRBD1. J was trimmed by 2 bases and V by 7 bases; bases with no gene match: 4. The CDR3 is 13 residues long. CDR3 loop: CASTRDSNYGYTF. In DNA form, the CDR3 reads TGTGCCAGCACTAGGGACAGCAACTATGGCTACACCTTC.

The V gene is TRBV11-2, the J gene TRBJ2-7, with 9 bases identical to TRBD1. Losses at the gene ends were 3 bases for V and 7 bases for J; bases not matched to a gene: 10. Germline V gene sequence: CDR1 SGHAT, CDR2 FQNNGV. CDR3 length equals 15 residues. Here the CDR3 reads CASSFPGQGLFEQYF. CDR3 sequence (DNA): TGTGCCAGCAGCTTCCCCGGACAGGGGCTATTTGAGCAGTACTTC.

The CDR3 is CASSPILTQGSEEQYF. CDR3 in DNA: TGTGCCAGCAGCCCAATTCTGACACAGGGTTCCGAGGAGCAGTACTTC. This sequence joins TRBV2 and TRBJ2-7; tentatively, D is TRBD1 (6 bases). This CDR3 is 16 amino acids long. Trimming took off 6 bases at V and 7 bases at J, with 25 bases between the two ends. CDR1 is SNHLY, CDR2 FYNNEI, per germline.

Comments on this clone: Other DNA sequences in this sample translate to the same CDR3. This chain connects TRBV28 to TRBJ1-1, with 9 bases lining up with TRBD1. CDR3 length: 14 residues. Germline assignment: CDR1 MDHEN and CDR2 SYDVKM. The V gene end was trimmed by 3 bases and the J gene end by 1 base; junction bases not matched to a gene: 0. CDR3 coding DNA: TGTGCCAGCAGTTTGGGACAGGGGAACACTGAAGCTTTCTTT. It specifies CASSLGQGNTEAFF.

V gene TRBV27 combines with J gene TRBJ2-3, with 14 bases matching TRBD2. J gave up 4 bases and V 8 bases, and 14 bases lay outside the gene matches. Germline values: CDR1 MNHEY, CDR2 SMNVEV (reference sequence). CDR3 size: 18 residues. The CDR3 region is CASSGLAGARVLADTQYF. Written as DNA, the CDR3 is TGTGCCAGCTCGGGACTAGCGGGGGCTAGGGTATTGGCAGATACGCAGTATTTT.